This T cell receptor (beta chain) was documented in a study of T cells in Graves' hyperthyroidism and ophthalmopathy. Study as a whole: Peripheral blood was acquired at first diagnosis, ahead of any therapy whatsoever.

J lost 5 bases, V lost 3 bases, and 5 bases had no gene match. The V gene's germline CDR1 is MDHEN and CDR2 SYDVKM. This CDR3 has 16 residues. This clonotype was seen ten or more times. The antigen is unknown. For Graves' hyperthyroidism to be stable, ophthalmopathy could not progress within 18 months. Clinicians diagnosed patients from clinical symptoms, serum thyroxine and TRAb, thyroid ultrasound and orbital computed tomography. Amplification yielded TCR beta CDR3 regions, with RNA transcripts as the source. HTBI primers were employed in a first-round RT-PCR of the TCR CDR3. TCRdb reprocessed the multiplex PCR reads via MiXCR and lists one record per CDR3 protein. The sample includes roughly 720,000 distinct CDR3 sequences, around a sixth of them seen just once. Study-wide results and caveats: The model anticipated ophthalmopathy a median around six months pre-onset.

The source of this sequence is a man aged 45-60 years with Graves' hyperthyroidism. Source material: blood. The chain links TRBV28 to TRBJ2-5, with 14 bases that match TRBD2. The CDR3: CASSLRLAGGRETQYF. The CDR3 bases are TGTGCCAGCAGTTTGAGACTAGCGGGAGGGAGGGAGACCCAGTACTTC.